The 26 T cell receptor beta chains below all came from one sample that was sequenced in a study of T cell responses to AZD1222 COVID-19 vaccine. Libraries were prepared by immunoSEQ multiplex PCR; TCRdb keeps only in-frame clonotypes and omits some of them. This sample has about 100,000 clones, with roughly 90% found just once. Sequencing was performed on peripheral blood, taken 28 days after the second AZD1222 dose. These receptors all come from an adult who received the AZD1222 COVID-19 vaccine.

This rearrangement joins TRBV28 to TRBJ1-2; TRBD1 matches 8 bases. The CDR3 is 13 amino acids. The V segment lost 9 bases and the J segment 0 bases; nucleotides outside the gene matches: 3. In germline, CDR1 is MDHEN, CDR2 SYDVKM. In DNA, the CDR3 is TGTGCCAGTTGGGACAGGCCTAACTATGGCTACACCTTC. Amino acid sequence: CASWDRPNYGYTF.

The V and J genes are TRBV6-6 and TRBJ1-4; 8 bases fit TRBD1. Per the germline V gene, CDR1 is MNHNY and CDR2 is SVGAGI (reference sequence). This CDR3 region has 14 residues. V was pared by 5 bases and J by 5 bases, with 4 bases of the junction left unmatched. The DNA of the CDR3 is TGTGCCAGCAGTAAGACAGGGGAGAATGAAAAACTGTTTTTT. It codes for CASSKTGENEKLFF.

This chain joins TRBV19 and TRBJ2-7, with 8 bases fitting TRBD1. The CDR3 runs to 14 residues. Germline values: CDR1 LNHDA, CDR2 SQIVND (reference sequence). J lost 3 bases, V lost 5 bases, and 6 bases had no gene match. CDR3 in DNA: TGTGCCAGTAGTCCAGGGGACAGGATCTACGAGCAGTACTTC. Residues: CASSPGDRIYEQYF.

CDR3: CASSSGPTKPQHF. CDR3 nucleotide sequence: TGTGCCAGCAGCTCCGGTCCTACAAAGCCCCAGCATTTT. The chain uses TRBV5-6 and TRBJ1-5; no firm D call. The ends were cut back, 3 bases at V and 8 bases at J, with 12 bases in the middle. The CDR3 covers 13 residues. Germline-derived CDR1 and CDR2 are SGHDT and YYEEEE.

The genes are TRBV5-1 and TRBJ1-1; 7 bases fit TRBD1. The CDR3 runs to 13 residues. After removal of 4 bases from V and 4 bases from J, the junction contained 4 bases not matched to a gene. Per germline, CDR1 SGHRS and CDR2 YFSETQ. The CDR3 nucleotides read TGCGCCAGCAGCCGGGACAGCTCCACTGAAGCTTTCTTT. It translates to CASSRDSSTEAFF.

The chain joins TRBV4-3 to TRBJ2-1, with 9 bases that match TRBD2. The V gene's germline CDR1 is LGHNA and CDR2 YSLEER. V was pared by 4 bases and J by 4 bases, with 8 bases of the junction left unmatched. CDR3 length equals 16 residues. CDR3 sequence reads: CASSPLPSGNYNEQFF. The CDR3 DNA follows: TGCGCCAGCAGCCCCCTCCCTAGCGGGAATTACAATGAGCAGTTCTTC.

The rearrangement uses TRBV4-3 and TRBJ1-2; 10 bases match TRBD1. The CDR3 loop spans 14 amino acids. Trimming at V came to 5 bases and at J to 8 bases, leaving 8 bases not matched to a gene. Germline V gives CDR1 LGHNA, CDR2 YSLEER. CDR3 coding DNA: TGCGCCAGCAGCTCCCAGACAGGGGGCGGAGGCTACACCTTC. Translation gives CASSSQTGGGGYTF.

This rearrangement joins TRBV12-3 or TRBV12-4 to TRBJ2-3, with 7 bases lining up with TRBD2. The ends lost 2 bases at V and 4 bases at J; junction bases unmatched: 0. The CDR3 has 13 amino acids. CDR3 protein: CASSLLAADTQYF. The CDR3 coding sequence is TGTGCCAGCAGTTTACTAGCGGCAGATACGCAGTATTTT.

CDR3 region: CASSPSYRGYNEQFF. For the CDR3, the DNA is TGTGCCAGCAGCCCATCTTATCGGGGCTACAATGAGCAGTTCTTC. V is TRBV3-1 (or the pseudogene TRBV3-2) and J is TRBJ2-1, with D perhaps TRBD2 (5 bases). CDR3 length: 15 residues. V lost 4 bases and J 3 bases, leaving 13 bases between the germline ends. Germline CDR1 and CDR2: LGHDT and YNNKEL (reference sequence).

The gene calls are TRBV19 and TRBJ2-1, with 7 bases that match TRBD1. CDR3 size: 12 residues. V lost 1 base and J lost 9; bases outside the gene matches: 0. From germline, CDR1 is LNHDA and CDR2 SQIVND (reference sequence). This CDR3 reads CASSIAGGEQFF. The CDR3 region has the DNA TGTGCCAGTAGTATAGCAGGGGGTGAGCAGTTCTTC.

This sequence joins TRBV27 and TRBJ1-2, with a tentative D call TRBD1 (5 bases). Germline loops: CDR1 MNHEY, CDR2 SMNVEV (reference sequence). V was pared by 6 bases and J by 8 bases, with 16 bases between. CDR3 length: 13 amino acids. The DNA for the CDR3 is TGTGCCAGCAGCCCCAGACAGTCCGGGGGCTACACCTTC. It yields the protein CASSPRQSGGYTF.

The rearrangement uses TRBV28 and TRBJ1-1, with a possible D match to TRBD1 (5 bases). CDR1 is MDHEN, CDR2 SYDVKM, per germline. V was trimmed by 5 bases and J by 1 base, leaving 11 bases between them. The CDR3 is 14 amino acids. CDR3: CASSPLGENTEAFF. CDR3 sequence (DNA): TGTGCCAGCAGTCCACTGGGGGAGAACACTGAAGCTTTCTTT.

This chain joins TRBV11-2 and TRBJ1-6; TRBD1 matches at 8 bases. V was pared by 4 bases and J by 5 bases, with 4 bases of the junction left unmatched. The CDR3 extends over 15 amino acids. The germline V gene has CDR1 SGHAT and CDR2 FQNNGV. CDR3 sequence: CASSSDRAHNSPLHF. DNA for the CDR3: TGTGCCAGCAGCTCGGACAGGGCCCATAATTCACCCCTCCACTTT.

This chain links TRBV5-6 with TRBJ2-3; the D is unclear. V gave up 4 bases and J gave up 3 bases, with 9 bases separating them. Germline values: CDR1 SGHDT, CDR2 YYEEEE. The CDR3 runs 13 residues. The CDR3, as DNA: TGTGCCAGCAGCCCGACTGGGACAGATACGCAGTATTTT. Protein product: CASSPTGTDTQYF.

The chain links TRBV12-3 or TRBV12-4 to TRBJ1-2; D may be TRBD1 (6 bases). The CDR3 has 13 residues. Between the trimmed V and J ends, which lost 6 bases and 5 bases, there was a span of 13 bases. In DNA form, the CDR3 reads TGTGCCAGCAGAAAGGACAGCGGATATGGCTACACCTTC. Protein sequence: CASRKDSGYGYTF.

This clone was counted a few times. The chain uses TRBV6-5 and TRBJ1-5; 7 bases are a match to TRBD1. The CDR3 sequence is 15 residues long. Germline-derived CDR1 and CDR2 are MNHEY and SVGAGI. V lost 6 bases, J lost 9 bases, and 14 bases stayed unmatched. CDR3 DNA sequence: TGTGCCAGCAGACCCGCCTCGGGCAGGGGGTCGCCCCAGCATTTT. Translating it yields CASRPASGRGSPQHF.

The V call is TRBV2, the J call TRBJ2-7, with 10 bases matching TRBD1. Germline V gives CDR1 SNHLY, CDR2 FYNNEI. V was pared by 6 bases and J by 6 bases, with 8 bases of the junction left unmatched. CDR3 size: 14 residues. The CDR3 sequence: CASSKTGGHREQYF. CDR3 coding DNA: TGTGCCAGCAGCAAGACAGGGGGCCATCGCGAGCAGTACTTC.

The chain recombines TRBV19 with TRBJ1-1; TRBD1 is a possible D gene (5 bases). V was clipped by 6 bases and J by 3 bases, with 11 bases between them. CDR3 length: 13 amino acids. Germline V gives CDR1 LNHDA, CDR2 SQIVND (reference sequence). CDR3 sequence (DNA): TGTGCCAGTAGAGGGGAGATTTACACTGAAGCTTTCTTT. It encodes CASRGEIYTEAFF.

This clone is a singleton in its sample. This chain joins TRBV27 and TRBJ1-4; no clear D. In germline, CDR1 is MNHEY, CDR2 SMNVEV (reference sequence). Trimming cost V 5 bases and J 8 bases, with 15 bases left between them. This CDR3 region has 14 residues. This CDR3 reads CASSLFRFGEKLFF. The CDR3 coding sequence is TGTGCCAGCAGTCTATTCCGGTTTGGGGAAAAACTGTTTTTT.

The rearrangement joins TRBV12-3 or TRBV12-4 to TRBJ1-1; no clear D gene. The CDR3 is 11 amino acids. V was trimmed by 6 bases and J by 5 bases, leaving 7 bases between them. The CDR3 here is CASSPRTEAFF. DNA of the CDR3: TGTGCCAGCAGCCCCAGGACTGAAGCTTTCTTT.

This sequence joins TRBV7-2 and TRBJ1-2, with a tentative D call TRBD1 (6 bases). Germline CDR1 and CDR2: SGHTA and FQGNSA. V was shortened by 1 base and J by 8 bases, with 17 bases between the two germline ends. CDR3 length: 15 residues. CDR3 amino acids: CASSLGPGDSKGYTF. CDR3 DNA: TGTGCCAGCAGCTTAGGGCCAGGGGACTCTAAAGGCTACACCTTC.

The chain joins TRBV3-1 (or the pseudogene TRBV3-2) to TRBJ2-7; D ambiguous. The CDR3 loop spans 16 amino acids. Germline V gives CDR1 LGHDT, CDR2 YNNKEL (reference sequence). The V gene lost 0 bases and the J gene lost 5 bases, with 17 bases spanning the gap. The DNA for the CDR3 is TGTGCCAGCAGCCAAGAGAAACGCCCGAGGATTAACGAGCAGTACTTC. Translation: CASSQEKRPRINEQYF.

The V and J genes are TRBV6-2 or TRBV6-3 and TRBJ2-2; 7 nucleotides align to TRBD2. The length of the CDR3 is 14 residues. V lost 4 bases, J lost 4 bases, and 3 bases stayed unmatched. CDR1 is MNHEY, CDR2 SVGEGT, per germline. This CDR3 is CASSWTRTTGELFF. CDR3 bases: TGTGCCAGCAGTTGGACTAGAACCACCGGGGAGCTGTTTTTT.

The chain links TRBV6-5 to TRBJ1-2; D possibly corresponds to TRBD1 (6 bases). This CDR3 has 15 amino acids. CDR1 is MNHEY, CDR2 SVGAGI, per germline. Trimming shortened V by 7 bases and J by 2 bases, and 17 bases separated the two germline ends. The CDR3 DNA is TGTGCCAGCACCCTAGGACAGTCCCAAAACTATGGCTACACCTTC. Encoded protein: CASTLGQSQNYGYTF.

The DNA for the CDR3 is TGTGCCAGCAGCCCCTCGGGGGGCAATCAGCCCCAGCATTTT. Translation: CASSPSGGNQPQHF. The chain links TRBV7-9 to TRBJ1-5, with a tentative D call TRBD1 (5 bases). The germline V and J ends were trimmed by 5 bases and 2 bases, with 10 bases remaining between them. Germline lookup yields CDR1 SEHNR and CDR2 FQNEAQ (reference sequence). This CDR3 has 14 amino acids.

A single count supports this clone. The chain employs TRBV19 and TRBJ2-5; 10 positions match TRBD1. The length of the CDR3 is 13 residues. Germline V lookup: CDR1 LNHDA, CDR2 SQIVND (reference sequence). V shed 10 bases and J 6 bases; nucleotides not matched to a gene: 8. The CDR3 region is CATAGQGGKTQYF. CDR3 DNA sequence: TGTGCCACCGCCGGACAGGGGGGAAAGACCCAGTACTTC.